These 10 T cell receptor beta chains share one sample of origin, sequenced in a study of T cell responses to AZD1222 COVID-19 vaccine. Repertoires were generated with immunoSEQ multiplex PCR, while TCRdb's copy carries only in-frame clones and drops some. This sample carries some 96,000 clones, roughly 90% of them seen once, and the ten largest clones take 2.8%. Specimen: peripheral blood, collected on day 0 of AZD1222 vaccination. All receptors derive from an adult in good health.

The CDR3 sequence: CASSSRPQYGNIQYF. The CDR3 nucleotides read TGTGCCAGCAGCTCGAGGCCCCAGTACGGAAACATTCAGTACTTC. V is TRBV7-9 and J is TRBJ2-4; D is unclear. CDR1 is SEHNR and CDR2 is FQNEAQ in the germline V gene (reference sequence). This CDR3 region has 15 residues. V dropped 4 bases and J dropped 6 bases, with 16 bases sitting between them. The variable domain in full, completed from reference TRBV7-9 and TRBJ2-4, reads DTGVSQNPRHKITKRGQNVTFRCDPISEHNRLYWYRQTLGQGPEFLTYFQNEAQLEKSRLLSDRFSAERPKGSFSTLEIQRTEQGDSAMYLCASSSRPQYGNIQYFGAGTRLSVL.

V is TRBV6-6 and J is TRBJ1-2, with D possibly TRBD1 on 6 matching bases. This CDR3 has 10 residues. The germline V gene has CDR1 MNHNY and CDR2 SVGAGI (reference sequence). Trimming pared 8 bases from V and 13 bases from J, leaving 14 bases between. Here the CDR3 DNA reads TGTGCCAGCGCGGGGGCGCCTCTCACCTTC. This translates into CASAGAPLTF.

The genes are TRBV4-1 and TRBJ1-5; tentatively, D is TRBD1 (6 bases). Germline lookup yields CDR1 MGHRA and CDR2 YSYEKL. This CDR3 comprises 16 residues. The germline V and J ends were trimmed by 0 bases and 4 bases, with 13 bases remaining between them. The CDR3: CASSQDTGNLNQPQHF. Written as DNA, the CDR3 is TGCGCCAGCAGCCAAGATACAGGGAATCTAAATCAGCCCCAGCATTTT.

The V gene is TRBV6-6, the J gene TRBJ2-1; TRBD2 matches 9 bases. Germline CDR1 reads MNHNY; CDR2 reads SVGAGI (reference sequence). J was trimmed by 7 bases and V by 2 bases; bases with no gene match: 6. This CDR3 region has 15 residues. CDR3 sequence: CASSYGGRAFNEQFF. Written as DNA, the CDR3 is TGTGCCAGCAGTTACGGCGGGAGGGCCTTTAATGAGCAGTTCTTC.

This chain links TRBV6-1 with TRBJ1-6, with 9 bases fitting TRBD1. Germline CDR1 is MNHNS and CDR2 is SASEGT. Trimming at V came to 1 base and at J to 9 bases, leaving 10 bases not matched to a gene. This CDR3 is built from 17 residues. The CDR3: CASSEVPPGQGFSPLHF. For the CDR3, the DNA is TGTGCCAGCAGTGAAGTACCGCCGGGACAGGGATTTTCACCCCTCCACTTT.

The V gene is TRBV27, the J gene TRBJ1-1; weak D call: TRBD1 (5 bases). CDR1 MNHEY and CDR2 SMNVEV come from the germline V gene (reference sequence). Trimming removed 6 bases at V and 0 bases at J, with 11 bases between. The length of the CDR3 is 14 residues. The CDR3 reads CASSAGPMNTEAFF. In DNA, the CDR3 is TGTGCCAGCAGCGCGGGGCCCATGAACACTGAAGCTTTCTTT.

The gene calls are TRBV7-9 and TRBJ1-6, with 7 bases aligning to TRBD1. CDR1 SEHNR and CDR2 FQNEAQ come from the germline V gene (reference sequence). CDR3 length equals 17 residues. Losses at the gene ends were 5 bases for V and 1 base for J; bases not matched to a gene: 8. This chain's CDR3 is CASSRGQIGSYNSPLHF. CDR3 bases: TGTGCCAGCAGCCGGGGACAGATTGGATCCTATAATTCACCCCTCCACTTT.

The chain joins TRBV19 to TRBJ1-6; D ambiguous. Germline CDR1 and CDR2: LNHDA and SQIVND (reference sequence). This CDR3 has 18 amino acids. The germline V and J ends were trimmed by 0 bases and 0 bases, with 12 bases remaining between them. For the CDR3, the DNA is TGTGCCAGTAGTATAGATTCAGGCTCGAGCTCCTATAATTCACCCCTCCACTTT. Protein sequence: CASSIDSGSSSYNSPLHF.

The V call is TRBV4-3, the J call TRBJ1-1; D perhaps matches TRBD1 (5 bases). Germline lookup yields CDR1 LGHNA and CDR2 YSLEER. V was clipped by 0 bases and J by 2 bases, with 13 bases between them. The CDR3 has 16 residues. CDR3 sequence (DNA): TGCGCCAGCAGCCAAGATTTGGGGGTTACCAACACTGAAGCTTTCTTT. It codes for CASSQDLGVTNTEAFF.

The chain is built from TRBV30 and TRBJ1-5; 7 nucleotides line up with TRBD1. V was pared by 5 bases and J by 1 base, with 2 bases of the junction left unmatched. Germline V gene lookup returns CDR1 GTSNPN and CDR2 SVGIG (reference sequence). The CDR3 covers 13 residues. Here the CDR3 DNA reads TGTGCCTGGGGGGACAGAAGCAATCAGCCCCAGCATTTT. This encodes CAWGDRSNQPQHF. Combining the CDR3 with reference TRBV30 and TRBJ1-5 gives the whole variable domain SQTIHQWPATLVQPVGSPLSLECTVEGTSNPNLYWYRQAAGRGLQLLFYSVGIGQISSEVPQNLSASRPQDRQFILSSKKLLLSDSGFYLCAWGDRSNQPQHFGDGTRLSIL.